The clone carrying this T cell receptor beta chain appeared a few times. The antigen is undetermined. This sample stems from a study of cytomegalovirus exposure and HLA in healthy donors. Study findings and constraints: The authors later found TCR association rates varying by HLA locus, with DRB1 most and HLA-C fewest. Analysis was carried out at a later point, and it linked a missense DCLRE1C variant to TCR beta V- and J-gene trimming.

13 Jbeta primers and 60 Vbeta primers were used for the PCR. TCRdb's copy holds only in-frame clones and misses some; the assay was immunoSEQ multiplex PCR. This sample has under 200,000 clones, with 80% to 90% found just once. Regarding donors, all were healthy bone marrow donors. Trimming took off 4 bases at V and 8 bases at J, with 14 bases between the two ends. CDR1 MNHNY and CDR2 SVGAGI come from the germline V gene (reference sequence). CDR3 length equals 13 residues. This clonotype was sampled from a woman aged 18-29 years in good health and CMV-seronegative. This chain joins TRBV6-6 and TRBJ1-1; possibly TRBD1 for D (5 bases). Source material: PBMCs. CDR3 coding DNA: TGTGCCAGCAGTTCCGACGGGTACAGGGAAGCTTTCTTT. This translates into CASSSDGYREAFF.